These T cell receptor beta chains were read from a single sample in a study of OX40 agonist ivuxolimab in advanced cancers. The data were produced by immunoSEQ multiplex PCR, yet TCRdb's version contains in-frame clones alone and is incomplete. The data contain approximately 72,000 clones, less than 90% of them singletons. Sequencing used CD4+ or CD8+ T cells sorted from blood, obtained in a trial of the OX40 agonist ivuxolimab. These receptors were taken from an adult with an advanced solid tumor such as melanoma, head and neck, liver or kidney cancer. CDR3s include the opening cysteine and the closing phenylalanine or tryptophan. Fields, in order: D gene, V gene, clone size, J gene, CDR3 protein, CDR3 DNA. A D gene is named only where the DNA matches it firmly. The size field is filled for only some rows; it gives once, few, many or a size class.

TRBD1	TRBV6-6	NA	TRBJ2-5	CASRTGSAQYF	TGTGCCAGCAGGACAGGGTCGGCCCAGTACTTC
TRBD2	TRBV4-1	NA	TRBJ2-3	CASSPYSTSGGRDTQYF	TGCGCCAGCAGCCCTTACTCGACTAGCGGGGGGCGAGATACGCAGTATTTT
NA	TRBV18	NA	TRBJ1-4	CASSHLPGLRTFYEKLFF	TGTGCCAGCTCACACTTACCGGGACTAAGGACATTTTATGAAAAACTGTTTTTT
NA	TRBV18	NA	TRBJ1-3	CASSPRVSSGNTIYF	TGTGCCAGCTCACCACGGGTGAGCTCTGGAAACACCATATATTTT
NA	TRBV7-8	NA	TRBJ1-1	CASSSRGGWGDGAFF	TGTGCCAGCAGCTCTAGGGGGGGCTGGGGTGATGGAGCTTTCTTT
NA	TRBV19	NA	TRBJ1-1	CASQYRGGGEAFF	TGTGCCAGTCAGTATAGAGGTGGTGGTGAAGCTTTCTTT
NA	TRBV10-2	NA	TRBJ1-4	CASSENGAGEREKLFF	TGCGCCAGCAGTGAGAACGGTGCAGGGGAGAGGGAAAAACTGTTTTTT
NA	TRBV6-1	NA	TRBJ2-5	CASSRERRETQYF	TGTGCCAGCTCCAGGGAAAGAAGAGAGACCCAGTACTTC
NA	TRBV28	NA	TRBJ1-2	CASSLSPDGYTF	TGTGCCAGCAGTTTATCCCCGGATGGCTACACCTTC
TRBD2	TRBV2	NA	TRBJ2-2	CASSVLAGGGTGELFF	TGTGCCAGCAGTGTTTTAGCGGGAGGTGGTACCGGGGAGCTGTTTTTT
NA	TRBV5-1	NA	TRBJ1-4	CASSTTLGTNEKLFF	TGCGCCAGCAGCACGACTTTGGGCACTAATGAAAAACTGTTTTTT
NA	TRBV7-9	NA	TRBJ2-7	CASSPEVGEQYF	TGTGCCAGCAGCCCGGAGGTAGGCGAGCAGTACTTC
TRBD1	TRBV10-3	NA	TRBJ1-1	CAISRGTGQNTEAFF	TGTGCCATCTCCAGGGGGACAGGGCAGAACACTGAAGCTTTCTTT
NA	TRBV4-1	few	TRBJ2-5	CASSRRRAFQETQYF	TGCGCCAGCAGCCGCCGGCGGGCTTTCCAAGAGACCCAGTACTTC
NA	TRBV20-1	NA	TRBJ1-5	CSASVRGAQHF	TGCAGTGCTAGCGTACGAGGGGCCCAGCATTTT
NA	TRBV9	NA	TRBJ1-2	CASSPGGYTF	TGTGCCAGCAGCCCCGGGGGCTACACCTTC
NA	TRBV20-1	once	TRBJ2-1	CSLLPQEEQFF	TGCAGCTTACTGCCCCAAGAAGAGCAGTTCTTC
NA	TRBV29-1	NA	TRBJ2-5	CSVERVQETQYF	TGCAGCGTTGAACGAGTACAAGAGACCCAGTACTTC
NA	TRBV4-1	NA	TRBJ2-7	CASSQESRSSYEQYF	TGCGCCAGCAGCCAAGAATCAAGGAGCTCCTACGAGCAGTACTTC
TRBD1	TRBV30	NA	TRBJ1-5	CAWSRTGGNQPQHF	TGTGCCTGGAGTCGGACAGGGGGAAATCAGCCCCAGCATTTT
TRBD2	TRBV6-6	NA	TRBJ2-3	CASSYSSGGATDTQYF	TGTGCCAGCAGTTACTCCAGCGGGGGGGCTACAGATACGCAGTATTTT
NA	TRBV19	NA	TRBJ1-5	CASSIDGRDQPQHF	TGTGCCAGTAGTATAGACGGTAGGGATCAGCCCCAGCATTTT
NA	TRBV2	NA	TRBJ2-7	CASSPYAGIYEQYF	TGTGCCAGCAGCCCCTATGCAGGGATCTACGAGCAGTACTTC
TRBD2	TRBV10-1	NA	TRBJ2-7	CASSTTSGSSYEQYF	TGCGCCAGCAGTACGACTAGCGGGAGCTCCTACGAGCAGTACTTC
NA	TRBV5-1	NA	TRBJ2-1	CASSPGSEADEQFF	TGCGCCAGCAGCCCCGGAAGTGAGGCGGATGAGCAGTTCTTC
NA	TRBV28	NA	TRBJ1-2	CASSLSGLANYGYTF	TGTGCCAGCAGTTTATCAGGGTTGGCTAACTATGGCTACACCTTC
TRBD1	TRBV5-4	NA	TRBJ1-5	CASSRGPTGVNSNQPQHF	TGTGCCAGCAGCCGGGGGCCTACAGGGGTAAATAGCAATCAGCCCCAGCATTTT
TRBD1	TRBV19	NA	TRBJ1-2	CASSIAGTGDGYTF	TGTGCCAGTAGTATAGCCGGGACAGGGGATGGCTACACCTTC
NA	TRBV5-1	NA	TRBJ2-3	CASSILSLGTQYF	TGCGCCAGCAGCATACTGAGCTTGGGTACGCAGTATTTT
NA	TRBV2	NA	TRBJ2-5	CASSLGQTQETQYF	TGTGCCAGCAGTCTAGGACAGACCCAAGAGACCCAGTACTTC
NA	TRBV4-1	NA	TRBJ2-1	CASSLGWGAQRNEQFF	TGCGCCAGCAGCCTTGGGTGGGGGGCTCAGCGCAATGAGCAGTTCTTC
NA	TRBV5-6	NA	TRBJ2-4	CASSFRGVAKNIQYF	TGTGCCAGCAGCTTCAGAGGGGTGGCCAAAAACATTCAGTACTTC
TRBD2	TRBV10-2	NA	TRBJ2-6	CASSESGGTGKFVVLTF	TGCGCCAGCAGTGAGTCGGGAGGGACGGGGAAGTTTGTGGTCCTGACTTTC
NA	TRBV19	NA	TRBJ2-1	CASSIARPSYNEQFF	TGTGCCAGTAGTATCGCCCGGCCCTCCTACAATGAGCAGTTCTTC
TRBD1	TRBV10-3	NA	TRBJ2-7	CAISESGGAWGYEQYF	TGTGCCATCAGTGAGTCAGGGGGCGCTTGGGGTTACGAGCAGTACTTC
TRBD1	TRBV5-1	NA	TRBJ1-4	CASSFQGARSEKLFF	TGCGCCAGCAGCTTCCAGGGGGCGAGGAGTGAAAAACTGTTTTTT
TRBD1	TRBV5-1	NA	TRBJ1-1	CASSLAPGRGQVNTEAFF	TGCGCCAGCAGCTTGGCCCCGGGCAGGGGGCAGGTGAACACTGAAGCTTTCTTT
NA	TRBV21-1	NA	TRBJ2-1	CASTGRGSHPVEQFF	TGTGCCAGCACGGGGAGGGGATCTCATCCCGTCGAGCAGTTCTTC
NA	TRBV6-5	NA	TRBJ1-6	CASSSPNSPLHF	TGTGCCAGCAGTAGCCCTAATTCACCCCTCCACTTT
NA	TRBV7-9	few	TRBJ1-4	CASSRGGTNEKLFF	TGTGCCAGCAGCCGGGGAGGGACTAATGAAAAACTGTTTTTT